These 5 T cell receptor beta chains were sequenced from one sample in a study of blood T cell repertoires in COVID-19. TCRdb's copy holds only in-frame clones and misses some; the assay was immunoSEQ multiplex PCR. The table has about 670,000 clones, approximately 90% seen once. Sequencing was performed on peripheral blood. Receptors were obtained from a woman aged 18-35 years with acute or convalescent COVID-19.

This chain uses TRBV5-1 with TRBJ1-1; tentatively, D is TRBD1 (5 bases). CDR1 is SGHRS, CDR2 YFSETQ, per germline. Deletions cut 3 bases from V and 1 base from J, with 13 bases between. The CDR3 has 15 residues. CDR3 bases: TGCGCCAGCAGCTCCAGACCTGACAGGAACACTGAAGCTTTCTTT. Translating it yields CASSSRPDRNTEAFF. Full variable domain (remainder filled in from reference TRBV5-1 and TRBJ1-1): KAGVTQTPRYLIKTRGQQVTLSCSPISGHRSVSWYQQTPGQGLQFLFEYFSETQRNKGNFPGRFSGRQFSNSRSEMNVSTLELGDSALYLCASSSRPDRNTEAFFGQGTRLTVV.

The rearrangement links TRBV29-1 to TRBJ2-1, with D unresolved. CDR3 length: 15 amino acids. CDR1 SQVTM and CDR2 ANQGSEA come from the germline V gene. Trimming removed 7 bases at V and 4 bases at J, with 20 bases between. CDR3 residues: CSAHPQRVVYNEQFF. Here the CDR3 DNA reads TGCAGCGCCCACCCACAGAGAGTAGTTTACAATGAGCAGTTCTTC.

The CDR3: CASSSPGHPSATNYGYTF. CDR3 nucleotides: TGTGCCAGCAGCTCCCCTGGACATCCCTCTGCCACTAACTATGGCTACACCTTC. V and J are TRBV28 and TRBJ1-2, with D possibly being TRBD1 (5 bases). The CDR3 is 18 amino acids. V lost 6 bases to trimming and J lost 0 bases, with 23 bases between them. CDR1 and CDR2 from the germline V gene are MDHEN and SYDVKM.

The rearrangement joins TRBV4-3 to TRBJ2-2, with D perhaps TRBD2 (5 bases). The CDR3 is made up of 17 amino acids. V was trimmed by 0 bases and J by 5 bases, leaving 16 bases between them. CDR1 and CDR2 (germline): LGHNA, YSLEER. The CDR3 spells CASSQESSGIYTGELFF. In DNA form, the CDR3 reads TGCGCCAGCAGCCAAGAAAGTTCGGGGATATATACCGGGGAGCTGTTTTTT.

The chain links TRBV28 to TRBJ1-4; 7 bases align to TRBD1. Germline loops: CDR1 MDHEN, CDR2 SYDVKM. Trimming removed 2 bases from V and 10 bases from J; junction bases left unmatched: 10. The CDR3 runs 15 residues. The CDR3 sequence is CASSLTPQGIGKLFF. DNA for the CDR3: TGTGCCAGCAGTTTAACGCCACAGGGGATCGGAAAACTGTTTTTT.